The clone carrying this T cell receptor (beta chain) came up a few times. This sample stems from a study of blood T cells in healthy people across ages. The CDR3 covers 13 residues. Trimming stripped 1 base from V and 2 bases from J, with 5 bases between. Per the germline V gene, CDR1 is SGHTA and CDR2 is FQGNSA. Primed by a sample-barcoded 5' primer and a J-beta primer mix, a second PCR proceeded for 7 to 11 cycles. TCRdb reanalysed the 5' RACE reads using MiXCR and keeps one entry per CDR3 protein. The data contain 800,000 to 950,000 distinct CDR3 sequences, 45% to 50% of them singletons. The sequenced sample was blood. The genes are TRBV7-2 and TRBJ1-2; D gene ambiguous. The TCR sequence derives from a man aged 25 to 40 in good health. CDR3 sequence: CASSLDKNYGYTF. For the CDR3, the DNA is TGTGCCAGCAGCTTAGACAAAAACTATGGCTACACCTTC.